This TCR beta chain was captured by sequencing in a study of shared clonotypes between healthy human individuals. Points from the study as a whole: In several donors, about 5% of naive CD4 clonotypes appeared in common. Sampling used blood alone; tissue repertoires probably differ.

Measured with immunoSEQ multiplex PCR; TCRdb has only the in-frame clones, and not every one. The table records roughly 2.5 million clones, approximately 90% of them present only once. The V and J ends lost 2 bases and 4 bases respectively, with 19 bases between them. The CDR3 runs 17 residues. Germline lookup yields CDR1 ENHRY and CDR2 SYGVKD. As to this clone: Its antigen is currently unknown.

Sequencing used naive CD4+ T cells sorted from blood. Specified subset: CD45RA+ positively selected. The origin of this receptor is a man aged 18 to 35 in good health. The chain combines TRBV10-3 with TRBJ2-3; D tentatively reads TRBD1 or TRBD2 (5 bases each). CDR3 region: CAISEGVGTPSADTQYF. The CDR3 nucleotides read TGTGCCATCAGTGAGGGCGTTGGGACGCCTTCCGCAGATACGCAGTATTTT.